These 14 T cell receptor beta chains were sequenced from one sample in a study of shared T cell receptors in the human thymus. Sequenced by immunoSEQ multiplex PCR; TCRdb stores in-frame clones only, minus some. The sample has more than 550,000 clones, 80% to 90% seen once. These data are also associated with another study on human thymus T cells.

Sequencing was performed on thymocytes. These receptors were obtained from a girl under three years old with a congenital heart defect.

J is TRBJ1-5 and V is TRBV28; 9 bases fit TRBD1. V lost 6 bases to trimming and J lost 1 base; unmatched junction nucleotides: 7. CDR1 and CDR2 (germline): MDHEN, SYDVKM. The CDR3 extends over 16 amino acids. The CDR3 loop reads CASSIQGAGSNQPQHF. The CDR3 region has the DNA TGTGCCAGCAGCATACAGGGGGCGGGAAGCAATCAGCCCCAGCATTTT.

The chain combines TRBV7-3 with TRBJ2-1; 10 bases are a match to TRBD1. This CDR3 is built from 17 residues. Trimming took 4 bases from V and 8 from J; bases not matched to a gene: 14. Per germline, CDR1 SGHTA and CDR2 FQGTGA. CDR3 sequence reads: CASSSRTTGGRSDEQFF. The CDR3 DNA is TGTGCCAGCAGCTCCCGGACGACAGGGGGCCGATCAGATGAGCAGTTCTTC.

This rearrangement joins TRBV18 to TRBJ1-5; the D gene is possibly TRBD1 (5 bases). The germline gives CDR1 KGHSH, CDR2 LQKENI. V lost 2 bases and J lost 4, with 15 bases in between. This CDR3 has 16 amino acids. The CDR3 nucleotides read TGTGCCAGCTCACCAAGGAGGCAGGGAGGGAATCAGCCCCAGCATTTT. Translated: CASSPRRQGGNQPQHF.

This chain links TRBV9 with TRBJ1-1, with 7 bases identical to TRBD1. This CDR3 has 15 amino acids. Germline CDR1 and CDR2: SGDLS and YYNGEE. V shed 0 bases, J shed 5 bases, and the junction held 7 bases outside the gene matches. CDR3 region: CASSVVDRVGTEAFF. CDR3 coding DNA: TGTGCCAGCAGCGTAGTCGACAGGGTGGGGACTGAAGCTTTCTTT.

The CDR3 DNA reads as TGTGCCAGCAGCTTACAGGGAATGGGAAACACTGAAGCTTTCTTT. Its translation: CASSLQGMGNTEAFF. This chain joins TRBV7-9 and TRBJ1-1; maybe TRBD1 (5 bases). The CDR3 is made up of 15 amino acids. Germline CDR1 reads SEHNR; CDR2 reads FQNEAQ (reference sequence). The V and J ends lost 2 bases and 2 bases respectively, with 12 bases between them.

The table lists this clone with a count of one. This chain joins TRBV14 and TRBJ2-7; TRBD2 aligns across 13 bases. This CDR3 has 17 amino acids. CDR1 is SGHDN and CDR2 is FVKESK in the germline V gene. Unmatched junction bases numbered 11, after V lost 4 bases and J lost 5 bases. CDR3 coding DNA: TGTGCCAGCAGCCGTGTGTCCGGACTAGCGGGGGACCACGAGCAGTACTTC. Translation: CASSRVSGLAGDHEQYF.

V is TRBV5-4 and J is TRBJ2-1; 8 positions agree with TRBD2. The CDR3 runs 19 residues. From germline, CDR1 is SGHNT and CDR2 YYREEE (reference sequence). Trimming cost V 4 bases and J 8 bases; bases outside gene matches: 23. CDR3: CASSARTSGGTPPGYEQFF. The CDR3, as DNA: TGTGCCAGCAGCGCCCGGACCAGCGGGGGAACTCCACCTGGTTATGAGCAGTTCTTC.

This chain joins TRBV9 and TRBJ2-1, with 9 bases identical to TRBD2. From germline, CDR1 is SGDLS and CDR2 YYNGEE. V lost 1 base and J lost 4; bases outside the gene matches: 6. The CDR3 length is 16 residues. The CDR3 loop reads CASSVKGGGEYNEQFF. Here the CDR3 DNA reads TGTGCCAGCAGCGTAAAAGGCGGGGGGGAGTACAATGAGCAGTTCTTC.

The chain joins TRBV9 to TRBJ1-2, with a tentative D call TRBD1 (6 bases). CDR1 SGDLS and CDR2 YYNGEE come from the germline V gene. The CDR3 contains 15 residues. V was pared by 0 bases and J by 3 bases, with 12 bases between. The CDR3 loop reads CASSVVSTGYYGYTF. CDR3 in DNA: TGTGCCAGCAGCGTAGTTAGTACAGGGTACTATGGCTACACCTTC.

This clone showed up just once. The CDR3 sequence: CASHPGTAELNYGYTF. The CDR3 DNA follows: TGTGCCTCACATCCGGGGACAGCCGAACTTAACTATGGCTACACCTTC. The V and J genes are TRBV30 and TRBJ1-2; 7 nucleotides line up with TRBD1. CDR1 and CDR2 from the germline V gene are GTSNPN and SVGIG (reference sequence). The CDR3 has 16 amino acids. V was clipped by 7 bases and J by 1 base; unmatched bases: 15.

This chain connects TRBV5-1 to TRBJ1-2; 10 nucleotides line up with TRBD1. V trimming: 4 bases; J trimming: 2 bases; junction bases outside the gene matches: 5. The germline CDR1 and CDR2 sequences are SGHRS and YFSETQ. The CDR3 consists of 15 residues. The CDR3 DNA reads as TGCGCCAGCAGCAACCGGGACAGGGGAAACTATGGCTACACCTTC. As protein: CASSNRDRGNYGYTF.

V and J are TRBV15 and TRBJ1-3; D unresolved. The CDR3 runs to 15 residues. Germline V gene data show CDR1 as LNHNV and CDR2 as YYDKDF (reference sequence). Trimming took off 0 bases at V and 0 bases at J, with 6 bases between the two ends. CDR3 protein: CATSRDPSSGNTIYF. The CDR3 nucleotides are TGTGCCACCAGCAGAGATCCGAGCTCTGGAAACACCATATATTTT.

This chain uses TRBV29-1 with TRBJ1-2; TRBD1 matches 9 bases. With V trimmed by 6 bases and J by 4 bases, 6 bases remained unmatched. The CDR3 runs 13 residues. Germline V CDR1 and CDR2: SQVTM, ANQGSEA. CDR3 nucleotide sequence: TGCAGCGTCGTGGGACAGGGATTCTATGGCTACACCTTC. It yields the protein CSVVGQGFYGYTF.

The chain joins TRBV29-1 to TRBJ1-3; no definite D call. Germline values: CDR1 SQVTM, CDR2 ANQGSEA. The CDR3 extends over 12 amino acids. The germline V and J ends were trimmed by 0 bases and 6 bases, with 6 bases remaining between them. CDR3 DNA sequence: TGCAGCGTTGAAGAGCGGGAAAACACCATATATTTT. Its translation: CSVEERENTIYF.